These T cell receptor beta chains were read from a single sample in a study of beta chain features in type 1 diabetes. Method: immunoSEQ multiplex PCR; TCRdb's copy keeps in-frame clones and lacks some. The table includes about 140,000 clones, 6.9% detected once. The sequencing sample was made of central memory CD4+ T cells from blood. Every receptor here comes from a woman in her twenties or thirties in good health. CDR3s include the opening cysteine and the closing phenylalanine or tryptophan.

CAWSVRAGAYEQYF	TRBV30	TRBJ2-7
CASSLPTSARNEQFF	TRBV5-6	TRBJ2-1
CASSQRTRNEQFF	TRBV14	TRBJ2-1
CASSSGDSPSTDTQYF	TRBV7-9	TRBJ2-3
CASSPGVLNTGELFF	TRBV28	TRBJ2-2
CASSLGSGQGKTQYF	TRBV11-2	TRBJ2-5
CSVRDRATKGNYGYTF	TRBV29-1	TRBJ1-2
CATSRDRAGPSSYNEQFF	TRBV15	TRBJ2-1
CASSRSSGGPNTGELFF	TRBV5-1	TRBJ2-2
CASSLVGGSEQYF	TRBV5-1	TRBJ2-7
CASSIFGQGNTEAFF	TRBV19	TRBJ1-1
CASRAGQSLSYEQYF	TRBV5-1	TRBJ2-7
CASSRREVGSGSSYNEQFF	TRBV4-1	TRBJ2-1
CASSLGGGRTGELFF	TRBV28	TRBJ2-2
CAWTTRSTGHGYTF	TRBV30	TRBJ1-2
CASSLAILPSATHNEQFF	TRBV7-2	TRBJ2-1
CASSSSPSGRVSETQYF	TRBV7-2	TRBJ2-5
CASSIRGNIQYF	TRBV19	TRBJ2-4
CASSQRLGLGGELFF	TRBV7-8	TRBJ2-2
CASSPNRDRSYGYTF	TRBV6-5	TRBJ1-2
CASSQERSGNTQYF	TRBV4-3	TRBJ2-3
CASSLFRTGYDNEQFF	TRBV9	TRBJ2-1
CASSLGTESEAFF	TRBV5-1	TRBJ1-1
CASSSWTGPTYEQYF	TRBV4-3	TRBJ2-7
CASSFGQPTDTQYF	TRBV7-2	TRBJ2-3
CASSLARRRANNLYEQYF	TRBV7-4	TRBJ2-7
CASSFRTF	TRBV9	TRBJ1-2
CATSRSPDRAGEQYF	TRBV15	TRBJ2-7
CASSPGGESGGELFF	TRBV5-4	TRBJ2-2
CAISASGPGSYEQYF	TRBV10-3	TRBJ2-7
CASSLDDGTSGTSTDTQYF	TRBV7-9	TRBJ2-3
CASTFGGGTGELFF	TRBV28	TRBJ2-2
CASSLDRDQPQHF	TRBV27	TRBJ1-5
CASSPDIGQNYGYTF	TRBV5-4	TRBJ1-2
CATKSGWSNTEAFF	TRBV15	TRBJ1-1
CAIKDGSVSHEQYF	TRBV10-3	TRBJ2-7
CASSVVVTGELFF	TRBV9	TRBJ2-2
CASRLRAGGSTGELFF	TRBV4-3	TRBJ2-2
CASSLARVTNEKLFF	TRBV7-3	TRBJ1-4
CASSQQGATEAFF	TRBV6-6	TRBJ1-1
CASRLRAGGSTGELFF	TRBV4-1	TRBJ2-2
CASQPTSGTIEQYF	TRBV28	TRBJ2-7